Listed below are T cell receptor beta chains from one sample, sequenced in a study of cytomegalovirus exposure and HLA in healthy donors. Sequencing used immunoSEQ multiplex PCR; TCRdb keeps in-frame clones, though not all of them. The profile covers 100,000 to 150,000 clones, with roughly 79% appearing a single time and less than 2% taken by the ten largest. The sample taken for sequencing was PBMCs. The receptors come from a woman in her thirties or forties in good health and CMV-seronegative. CDR3s include the opening cysteine and the closing phenylalanine or tryptophan. The D gene is left open where the match is weak. Clone sizes are given selectively: once, few, many, or a class where the clone is expanded.

v_call,d_call,clone_size,j_call,cdr3_nt,cdr3_aa
TRBV5-8,-,-,TRBJ1-1,TGTGCCAGCAGCGAAGACACAACCAAGAACACTGAAGCTTTCTTT,CASSEDTTKNTEAFF
TRBV29-1,TRBD1,few,TRBJ1-2,TGCAGCGTTGAGTGGGACAGAGGTGACTATGGCTACACCTTC,CSVEWDRGDYGYTF
TRBV27,TRBD1,-,TRBJ2-3,TGTGCCAGCAGGGCTAGGGGGCCCGGCACAGATACGCAGTATTTT,CASRARGPGTDTQYF
TRBV6-5,TRBD1,-,TRBJ2-7,TGTGCCAGCAGTTCTTTGGGACAGGGCTACGAGCAGTACTTC,CASSSLGQGYEQYF
TRBV30,-,-,TRBJ2-7,TGTGCCTGGAGCGAAGGGGTCTACGAGCAGTACTTC,CAWSEGVYEQYF
TRBV28,-,-,TRBJ1-1,TGTGCCAGCACCCCTTGGGGAGCGGGGACTGAAGCTTTCTTT,CASTPWGAGTEAFF
TRBV18,TRBD1,-,TRBJ1-2,TGTGCCAGCTCACCCGGGACAGGGCGAGCTAACTATGGCTACACCTTC,CASSPGTGRANYGYTF
TRBV11-2,-,-,TRBJ2-2,TGTGCCAGCAGCCCAAGGGGGGGAGACACCGGGGAGCTGTTTTTT,CASSPRGGDTGELFF
TRBV28,TRBD1,-,TRBJ2-7,TGTGCCAGCAGCCCTCCGGGACAGACCTACGAGCAGTACTTC,CASSPPGQTYEQYF
TRBV5-4,TRBD2,-,TRBJ2-1,TGTGCCAGCAGCTCCCCGGGGACTAGCGGGGCAAATGAGCAGTTCTTC,CASSSPGTSGANEQFF
TRBV7-9,-,-,TRBJ2-6,TGTGCCAGCAGCATGGGCGCGGGGGCCAACGGCCTGACTTTC,CASSMGAGANGLTF
TRBV29-1,-,-,TRBJ2-4,TGCAGCGTTGGGGACAATCAAAACAGTCAGTACTTC,CSVGDNQNSQYF
TRBV7-9,TRBD1,once,TRBJ2-7,TGTGCCAGCAGCGCGGGGACAGGGTCCTACGAGCAGTACTTC,CASSAGTGSYEQYF
TRBV7-8,-,few,TRBJ2-1,TGTGCCAGCAGCTTAACGGGTAATGAGCAGTTCTTC,CASSLTGNEQFF
TRBV29-1,-,-,TRBJ2-4,TGCAGCGTTGCTCACTCTGGGAGCGGAAACATTCAGTACTTC,CSVAHSGSGNIQYF
TRBV28,-,-,TRBJ2-3,TGTGCCAGCAGTTTCCGACTGCCTCCGAGCACAGATACGCAGTATTTT,CASSFRLPPSTDTQYF
TRBV5-4,TRBD2,-,TRBJ2-1,TGTGCCAGCAGCTTGCCTAGCGGGAGATCCGACAATGAGCAGTTCTTC,CASSLPSGRSDNEQFF
TRBV2,TRBD1,-,TRBJ2-1,TGTGCCAGCAAGACAGGGGTAAACAATGAGCAGTTCTTC,CASKTGVNNEQFF
TRBV19,-,few,TRBJ2-7,TGTGCCAGTCGCAGGGGTACCGAGCAGTACTTC,CASRRGTEQYF
TRBV11-2,TRBD2,-,TRBJ2-1,TGTGCCAGCAGCTTAATCTTAGCGGGAGCGGGTAATGAGCAGTTCTTC,CASSLILAGAGNEQFF
TRBV9,TRBD2,-,TRBJ2-4,TGTGCCAGCAGCCCATCCTCCGGGACTAGCTTTACCAAAAACATTCAGTACTTC,CASSPSSGTSFTKNIQYF
TRBV30,TRBD1,-,TRBJ1-6,TGTGCCTGGGAGGTAGAGGGACAGAGAAATAATTCACCCCTCCACTTT,CAWEVEGQRNNSPLHF
TRBV30,TRBD1,-,TRBJ2-6,TGTGCCTGCGACAGGGCTGGGGCCAACGGCCTGACTTTC,CACDRAGANGLTF
TRBV6-4,TRBD1,medium-sized,TRBJ1-2,TGTGCCAGCAGTGACGGGACAGGTCTATATGGCTACACCTTC,CASSDGTGLYGYTF
TRBV5-1,-,-,TRBJ2-3,TGCGCCAGCAGCTCCGACAGAACAGATACGCAGTATTTT,CASSSDRTDTQYF
TRBV5-5,TRBD1,-,TRBJ2-7,TGTGCCAGCAGCCTACAGGGGGCTGGCTACGAGCAGTACTTC,CASSLQGAGYEQYF
TRBV5-1,-,few,TRBJ2-5,TGCGCCAGCAGCTTGGCCTTAGGGGGTCAAGAGACCCAGTACTTC,CASSLALGGQETQYF
TRBV5-1,-,-,TRBJ1-1,TGCGCCAGCAGCCCATCCGGGGGAGGGCTGAACACTGAAGCTTTCTTT,CASSPSGGGLNTEAFF
TRBV28,TRBD1,-,TRBJ2-2,TGTGCCAGCAGCTGGACAGGGATCGGGGACACCGGGGAGCTGTTTTTT,CASSWTGIGDTGELFF
TRBV19,-,-,TRBJ1-5,TGTGCCAGTAGTATAGCACCTGACAGGTGGAGCAATCAGCCCCAGCATTTT,CASSIAPDRWSNQPQHF
TRBV6-1,-,-,TRBJ1-2,TGTGCCAGCAGTGATTTCGGGGAGTTCTATGGCTACACCTTC,CASSDFGEFYGYTF
TRBV6-6,-,-,TRBJ1-5,TGTGCCAGCACCTCAGGGGACGGCAATCAGCCCCAGCATTTT,CASTSGDGNQPQHF
TRBV28,-,-,TRBJ1-4,TGTGCCAGCAGGCCATCAGGGGCAACTAATGAAAAACTGTTTTTT,CASRPSGATNEKLFF
TRBV5-8,-,-,TRBJ2-6,TGTGCCAGCAGTATGGTACAGATGGCCGGGGCCAACGTCCTGACTTTC,CASSMVQMAGANVLTF
TRBV10-3,-,-,TRBJ2-1,TGTGCCCTAGGCGGACTACGGAATGAGCAGTTCTTC,CALGGLRNEQFF